This T cell receptor beta chain was identified during a study of cytomegalovirus exposure and HLA in healthy donors. On the study more broadly: Later analysis reported that the approximately 120 validation repertoires shared the platform of the approximately 690 first-cohort repertoires. Study results and caveats: Across donors, most TCRs were seen rarely, yet some public ones were widespread. TCR clusters originating in the first cohort tended to co-occur in the 110 or so validation repertoires, according to a later analysis.

From the approximately 110-subject validation cohort, which was separate from the roughly 700-subject first cohort, the donors were drawn. Clones were read by immunoSEQ multiplex PCR, and TCRdb kept only the in-frame ones, dropping some. This sample has 110,000 or so clones, with about nine tenths found just once. With respect to this clone: No antigen is known for it.

Germline assignment: CDR1 LNHNV and CDR2 YYDKDF (reference sequence). V trimming: 5 bases; J trimming: 0 bases; junction bases outside the gene matches: 7. The CDR3 contains 16 residues. The TCR comes from a woman aged 18-29 years in good health and CMV-seronegative. Sequencing was performed on PBMCs. This rearrangement joins TRBV15 to TRBJ2-7, with 10 bases matching TRBD1. This chain's CDR3 is CATSSYRDRGSYEQYF. CDR3 nucleotide sequence: TGTGCCACCAGCTCTTACCGGGACAGGGGCTCCTACGAGCAGTACTTC.